What follows are 27 T cell receptor beta chains derived from one specimen sequenced in a study of cytomegalovirus exposure and HLA in healthy donors. Primers included in the PCR were 60 Vbeta and 13 Jbeta primers. TCRdb keeps only in-frame clones here, not all; method: immunoSEQ multiplex PCR. The sample holds about 120,000 clones; about 86% are singletons and the top ten take under 5%. The sequenced material came from PBMCs. Receptor source: a woman aged 25 to 39 in good health and CMV-seronegative.

The chain recombines TRBV19 with TRBJ1-5, with 8 bases aligning to TRBD1. The CDR3 totals 15 residues. Germline CDR1 is LNHDA and CDR2 is SQIVND (reference sequence). The V segment lost 5 bases and the J segment 4 bases; nucleotides outside the gene matches: 7. CDR3 protein: CASSPEDRENQPQHF. In nucleotides, the CDR3 is TGTGCCAGTAGTCCGGAGGACAGGGAAAATCAGCCCCAGCATTTT.

The CDR3 sequence is CASSRDRGQGYTF. The CDR3 DNA follows: TGTGCCAGCAGTCGCGACAGGGGGCAAGGCTACACCTTC. The rearrangement links TRBV11-2 to TRBJ1-2, with TRBD1 matching 10 bases. The CDR3 extends over 13 amino acids. J lost 8 bases, V lost 6 bases, and 6 bases had no gene match. The germline V gene has CDR1 SGHAT and CDR2 FQNNGV.

This clone came up a few times. The chain has TRBV2 and TRBJ2-1; tentatively, D is TRBD1 (5 bases). This CDR3 region has 12 residues. Trimming cost V 4 bases and J 13 bases, with 14 bases left between them. The germline gives CDR1 SNHLY, CDR2 FYNNEI. This CDR3 is CASSAGHKLQFF. CDR3 nucleotide sequence: TGTGCCAGCAGTGCCGGACACAAGCTTCAGTTCTTC. The full variable domain, rest sourced from reference TRBV2 and TRBJ2-1, is EPEVTQTPSHQVTQMGQEVILRCVPISNHLYFYWYRQILGQKVEFLVSFYNNEISEKSEIFDDQFSVERPDGSNFTLKIRSTKLEDSAMYFCASSAGHKLQFFGPGTRLTVL.

This chain joins TRBV7-2 and TRBJ2-1; 9 bases agree with TRBD1. With 7 bases clipped from V and 5 bases from J, the junction kept 6 bases outside the gene matches. Per germline, CDR1 SGHTA and CDR2 FQGNSA. This CDR3 is built from 14 residues. The CDR3 protein is CASNPGQGNNEQFF. Written as DNA, the CDR3 is TGTGCCAGCAATCCGGGACAGGGTAACAATGAGCAGTTCTTC.

The chain couples TRBV5-4 to TRBJ2-1; 7 bases are shared with TRBD2. V shed 4 bases, J shed 5 bases, and the junction held 3 bases outside the gene matches. Germline-derived CDR1 and CDR2 are SGHNT and YYREEE (reference sequence). This CDR3 is built from 13 residues. CDR3: CASSVGTNNEQFF. The CDR3 DNA reads as TGTGCCAGCAGCGTCGGGACTAACAATGAGCAGTTCTTC.

J is TRBJ2-7 and V is TRBV10-3; 7 positions match TRBD1. V trimming: 0 bases; J trimming: 1 base; junction bases outside the gene matches: 15. Germline CDR1 is ENHRY and CDR2 is SYGVKD. This CDR3 is 19 amino acids long. CDR3 sequence (DNA): TGTGCCATCAGTGAGTCCGCTAGGGGACAGTCCCTGGGTTCCTACGAGCAGTACTTC. Translation gives CAISESARGQSLGSYEQYF.

The table lists this clone with a few counts. J is TRBJ1-2 and V is TRBV28, with D unresolved. The V end lost 6 bases, the J end lost 6 bases, and 14 bases lay between the germline ends. This CDR3 is built from 13 residues. CDR1 is MDHEN and CDR2 is SYDVKM in the germline V gene. The CDR3: CASSPAGSDGYTF. For the CDR3, the DNA is TGTGCCAGCAGCCCAGCGGGGTCGGATGGCTACACCTTC.

This chain joins TRBV7-2 and TRBJ2-1; 13 positions match TRBD2. The germline V gene encodes CDR1 SGHTA and CDR2 FQGNSA. Trimming took 7 bases from V and 6 from J; bases not matched to a gene: 9. This CDR3 contains 16 residues. CDR3 sequence (DNA): TGTGCCAGCAAACTAGCGGGAGGGCTCTGGGGCAATGAGCAGTTCTTC. Translation gives CASKLAGGLWGNEQFF.

J is TRBJ2-5 and V is TRBV19, with a weak D call TRBD1 (5 bases). This CDR3 comprises 14 residues. V lost 3 bases, J lost 5 bases, and 13 bases lay in between. From germline, CDR1 is LNHDA and CDR2 SQIVND (reference sequence). This CDR3 reads CASSIQGAWETQYF. The CDR3 nucleotides read TGTGCCAGTAGTATCCAAGGGGCTTGGGAGACCCAGTACTTC.

The chain joins TRBV18 to TRBJ1-4; TRBD1 matches at 8 bases. The CDR3 loop spans 15 amino acids. The V and J ends lost 4 bases and 8 bases, in that order; junction bases with no gene match: 9. Germline V lookup: CDR1 KGHSH, CDR2 LQKENI. The CDR3 DNA reads TGTGCCAGCTCACGAGGGCAGACAGGGGAAGAAAAACTGTTTTTT. Translation: CASSRGQTGEEKLFF.

This clone appeared a single time. The chain employs TRBV28 and TRBJ2-5, with 7 bases aligning to TRBD2. The V gene end was trimmed by 4 bases and the J gene end by 2 bases; junction bases not matched to a gene: 4. The germline V gene has CDR1 MDHEN and CDR2 SYDVKM. This CDR3 spans 14 amino acids. CDR3 sequence: CASSSGGFQETQYF. The DNA of the CDR3 is TGTGCCAGCAGTTCGGGAGGATTTCAAGAGACCCAGTACTTC.

This chain links TRBV5-1 with TRBJ1-1, with D unresolved. Germline assignment: CDR1 SGHRS and CDR2 YFSETQ. V was pared by 0 bases and J by 4 bases, with 16 bases between. This CDR3 is built from 16 residues. The CDR3 region is CASSLAPLVDLTEAFF. CDR3 DNA: TGCGCCAGCAGCTTGGCCCCCCTAGTTGACCTCACTGAAGCTTTCTTT.

The chain combines TRBV28 with TRBJ2-7; 13 nucleotides agree with TRBD2. Per the germline V gene, CDR1 is MDHEN and CDR2 is SYDVKM. There are 15 residues in the CDR3. V dropped 2 bases and J dropped 7; count of bases not matched to a gene: 5. The CDR3 is CASSLVTSGRKEQYF. Written as DNA, the CDR3 is TGTGCCAGCAGTTTAGTGACTAGCGGGAGGAAAGAGCAGTACTTC.

CDR3 nucleotide sequence: TGCAGCGTCGTGGGACTGTTGAAAGAGACCCAGTACTTC. It is translated as CSVVGLLKETQYF. The rearrangement joins TRBV29-1 to TRBJ2-5, with a possible D match to TRBD2 (6 bases). V lost 6 bases, J lost 3 bases, and 14 bases lay in between. The length of the CDR3 is 13 residues. Germline V gives CDR1 SQVTM, CDR2 ANQGSEA.

This clone was counted once. This rearrangement joins TRBV6-5 to TRBJ2-1; 10 bases are a match to TRBD2. The length of the CDR3 is 15 residues. Trimming at V came to 6 bases and at J to 5 bases, leaving 7 bases not matched to a gene. Germline values: CDR1 MNHEY, CDR2 SVGAGI. The CDR3 DNA follows: TGTGCCAGCAGGGGGGGACTAGCGCAAAACAATGAGCAGTTCTTC. Translation: CASRGGLAQNNEQFF.

The CDR3 DNA follows: TGTGCCAGTAGTCGTACGGGTAGCGGGGGCCCGACAGATACGCAGTATTTT. This translates into CASSRTGSGGPTDTQYF. The chain employs TRBV19 and TRBJ2-3; 9 positions match TRBD2. The ends lost 5 bases at V and 3 bases at J; junction bases unmatched: 12. This CDR3 region has 17 residues. Germline CDR1 LNHDA, CDR2 SQIVND (reference sequence).

The chain couples TRBV7-2 to TRBJ2-5, with 7 bases that match TRBD1. The length of the CDR3 is 14 residues. V lost 5 bases, J lost 3 bases, and 6 bases stayed unmatched. The germline V gene encodes CDR1 SGHTA and CDR2 FQGNSA. The CDR3 DNA reads TGTGCCAGCAGCAGAGGACAGGCTAAAGAGACCCAGTACTTC. It yields the protein CASSRGQAKETQYF.

The chain recombines TRBV19 with TRBJ1-5; no clear D gene. This CDR3 has 16 residues. The germline CDR1 and CDR2 sequences are LNHDA and SQIVND (reference sequence). V dropped 3 bases and J dropped 6 bases, with 18 bases sitting between them. The CDR3 bases are TGTGCCAGTAGTATTTCGTTTCCGGGATTTGGTCAGCCCCAGCATTTT. It translates to CASSISFPGFGQPQHF.

This clone was counted once. The CDR3 DNA is TGCGCCAGCAGCCAAGGAGGGCTAGCGGGGGGAGATACGCAGTATTTT. It encodes CASSQGGLAGGDTQYF. V and J are TRBV4-3 and TRBJ2-3, with 11 nucleotides matching TRBD2. CDR1 is LGHNA and CDR2 is YSLEER in the germline V gene. This CDR3 comprises 16 residues. The ends lost 1 base at V and 5 bases at J; junction bases unmatched: 5.

The CDR3 protein is CASSKGGVGNQPQHF. CDR3 sequence (DNA): TGTGCCAGCAGCAAGGGGGGGGTAGGCAATCAGCCCCAGCATTTT. This chain joins TRBV7-2 and TRBJ1-5, with a possible D match to TRBD1 (6 bases). CDR3 length: 15 amino acids. Per germline, CDR1 SGHTA and CDR2 FQGNSA. V lost 5 bases and J 2 bases, leaving 13 bases between the germline ends.

This clone occurred once. The chain joins TRBV11-2 to TRBJ1-4, with a possible D match to TRBD1 (5 bases). CDR3 length equals 16 residues. Between the trimmed V and J ends, which lost 5 bases and 4 bases, there was a span of 17 bases. Germline CDR1 and CDR2: SGHAT and FQNNGV. This CDR3 reads CASSPLGGANNEKLFF. The CDR3 DNA reads as TGTGCCAGCAGCCCTTTAGGAGGGGCTAATAATGAAAAACTGTTTTTT.

This chain uses TRBV19 with TRBJ1-3; D perhaps matches TRBD1 (6 bases). The V gene lost 5 bases and the J gene lost 4 bases, with 9 bases spanning the gap. Germline loops: CDR1 LNHDA, CDR2 SQIVND (reference sequence). The CDR3 is made up of 13 amino acids. The CDR3 nucleotides read TGTGCCAGTAGTCAAGGGACAGGAAACACCATATATTTT. Protein: CASSQGTGNTIYF.

The chain joins TRBV14 to TRBJ2-1; D perhaps matches TRBD1 (5 bases). With 1 base removed from V and 1 base from J, the gap between germline ends came to 14 bases. The CDR3 loop spans 17 amino acids. Germline CDR1 SGHDN, CDR2 FVKESK. The CDR3 DNA reads TGTGCCAGCAGCCAAGTGGCCAGCAGGGAATCCTACAATGAGCAGTTCTTC. Translated: CASSQVASRESYNEQFF.

V gene TRBV6-5 combines with J gene TRBJ2-7; the D gene is possibly TRBD2 (6 bases). Germline V gives CDR1 MNHEY, CDR2 SVGAGI. Trimming took 9 bases from V and 3 from J, leaving 12 bases between them. This CDR3 has 12 amino acids. CDR3 DNA sequence: TGTGCCAGTTCGGACGGGAGCTACGAGCAGTACTTC. Amino acids: CASSDGSYEQYF.

This clone was detected only a few times. The V and J genes are TRBV2 and TRBJ1-1; TRBD1 matches at 7 bases. Trimming at V came to 5 bases and at J to 3 bases, leaving 3 bases not matched to a gene. Germline lookup yields CDR1 SNHLY and CDR2 FYNNEI. This CDR3 is 13 amino acids long. CDR3 loop: CASSTDRDTEAFF. The CDR3 DNA follows: TGTGCCAGCAGTACTGACAGGGACACTGAAGCTTTCTTT. The full variable domain, with the rest looked up from reference TRBV2 and TRBJ1-1, is EPEVTQTPSHQVTQMGQEVILRCVPISNHLYFYWYRQILGQKVEFLVSFYNNEISEKSEIFDDQFSVERPDGSNFTLKIRSTKLEDSAMYFCASSTDRDTEAFFGQGTRLTVV.

As to this clone: One end of the junction does not line up with germline, which may come from a read error. This CDR3 is CASSPRQGGTEASF. The CDR3 DNA sequence: TGTGCCAGCAGTCCCCGACAGGGGGGGACTGAAGCTTCCTTT. The V gene is TRBV2, the J gene TRBJ1-1; TRBD1 aligns across 9 bases. The CDR3 spans 14 residues. Germline assignment: CDR1 SNHLY and CDR2 FYNNEI.

V gene TRBV6-5 combines with J gene TRBJ2-2; perhaps TRBD1 as D (5 bases). The CDR3 sequence is 15 residues long. Trimming removed 0 bases from V and 7 bases from J, with 12 bases in between. Per the germline V gene, CDR1 is MNHEY and CDR2 is SVGAGI. CDR3 region: CASSYSRQTDGELFF. The CDR3 DNA sequence: TGTGCCAGCAGTTACTCGAGACAGACTGACGGGGAGCTGTTTTTT.